These T cell receptor beta chains were read from a single sample in a study of T cell repertoires in cytomegalovirus infection. Using its own MiXCR run on the reads, TCRdb lists one record per CDR3 protein. The top ten hold 5.5% to 6.5% of the sample, which has 200,000 to 250,000 distinct CDR3 sequences, under 8.5% seen once. The sequenced sample consisted of PBMCs. These receptors were obtained from a human donor in good health (CMV status not recorded). Some clones in this sample may be carry-over from other donors' samples. Each CDR3 is given with its conserved first and last residue. The D gene is left open where the match is weak. Clone size is given for some rows only: seen once, a few or many times, or a class if the clone is expanded.

d_gene | j_gene | abundance | v_gene | CDR3aa | CDR3nt
NA | TRBJ2-7 | many | TRBV28 | CASSLNFSYEQYF | TGTGCCAGCAGTTTGAATTTCTCCTACGAGCAGTACTTC
NA | TRBJ1-2 | many | TRBV20-1 | CSATGNYGYTF | TGCAGTGCCACAGGGAACTATGGCTACACCTTC
NA | TRBJ1-1 | many | TRBV7-2 | CASSLTSGAFEAFF | TGTGCCAGCAGCCTTACCTCTGGGGCGTTTGAAGCTTTCTTT
TRBD1 | TRBJ2-7 | many | TRBV6-2/TRBV6-3 | CAIESGQGNYEQYF | TGTGCCATCGAATCGGGACAGGGAAACTACGAGCAGTACTTC
TRBD2 | TRBJ2-1 | many | TRBV19 | CASSTVGGGGYNEQFF | TGTGCCAGTAGTACCGTAGGCGGCGGGGGGTACAATGAGCAGTTCTTC
NA | TRBJ1-1 | many | TRBV7-2 | CASSLESDTEAFF | TGTGCCAGCAGCTTAGAGTCAGACACTGAAGCTTTCTTT
NA | TRBJ1-1 | many | TRBV20-1 | CSAKGGRGTEAFF | TGCAGTGCCAAGGGGGGGCGCGGCACTGAAGCTTTCTTT
TRBD1 | TRBJ2-1 | NA | TRBV29-1 | CTSRTGVYNEQFF | TGCACCTCCCGGACAGGAGTCTACAATGAGCAGTTCTTC
TRBD1 | TRBJ2-5 | many | TRBV19 | CASGDRQETQYF | TGTGCCAGCGGGGACAGGCAAGAGACCCAGTACTTC
TRBD2 | TRBJ2-1 | many | TRBV4-2 | CASSQGDWSGGAYNEQFF | TGTGCCAGCAGCCAGGGGGACTGGAGCGGGGGGGCCTACAATGAGCAGTTCTTC
NA | TRBJ2-5 | few | TRBV20-1 | CSARKLGNSKETQYF | TGCAGTGCTAGAAAATTGGGGAATTCCAAAGAGACCCAGTACTTC
NA | TRBJ2-3 | NA | TRBV20-1 | CSARWGSTTDTQYF | TGCAGTGCTAGATGGGGGTCGACCACAGATACGCAGTATTTT
TRBD2 | TRBJ2-3 | many | TRBV29-1 | CSARGADTQYF | TGCAGCGCCCGGGGGGCAGATACGCAGTATTTT
TRBD1 | TRBJ2-1 | many | TRBV20-1 | CSARDGDRGTYEQFF | TGCAGTGCTAGAGACGGGGACAGAGGTACCTATGAGCAGTTCTTC
NA | TRBJ1-1 | many | TRBV29-1 | CSVEKAFF | TGCAGCGTTGAAAAAGCTTTCTTT
NA | TRBJ2-4 | few | TRBV20-1 | CSAGPGTKNIQYF | TGCAGTGCTGGGCCAGGGACCAAAAACATTCAGTACTTC
NA | TRBJ1-1 | NA | TRBV7-9 | CASTTTSNPNTEAFF | TGTGCCAGCACCACAACCTCAAATCCGAACACTGAAGCTTTCTTT
NA | TRBJ2-7 | NA | TRBV29-1 | CSVQRTVDEQYF | TGCAGCGTACAGAGGACAGTCGACGAGCAGTACTTC
NA | TRBJ2-7 | NA | TRBV5-1 | CASSPRASPDEQYF | TGCGCCAGCAGCCCCCGGGCCAGCCCTGACGAGCAGTACTTC
NA | TRBJ2-7 | many | TRBV12-3/TRBV12-4 | CASSLALRGEQYF | TGTGCCAGCAGTTTAGCGCTCCGCGGCGAGCAGTACTTC
NA | TRBJ2-5 | many | TRBV7-9 | CASSLGWGSSETQYF | TGTGCCAGCAGCTTAGGTTGGGGTTCCTCTGAGACCCAGTACTTC
NA | TRBJ2-2 | many | TRBV7-2 | CASSLRVGRTGELFF | TGTGCCAGCAGCTTACGGGTGGGCCGCACCGGGGAGCTGTTTTTT
NA | TRBJ2-7 | many | TRBV18 | CASSPLTGGPSYEQYF | TGTGCCAGCTCACCTCTAACAGGAGGGCCATCCTACGAGCAGTACTTC
NA | TRBJ2-1 | many | TRBV2 | CASCEYNEQFF | TGTGCCAGCTGCGAGTACAATGAGCAGTTCTTC
NA | TRBJ2-3 | many | TRBV20-1 | CSARDGGRQGGTDTQYF | TGCAGTGCTAGAGATGGCGGCCGGCAGGGGGGTACAGATACGCAGTATTTT
NA | TRBJ2-7 | many | TRBV4-3 | CASSPLEGEEQYF | TGCGCCAGCAGCCCCCTAGAAGGAGAAGAGCAGTACTTC
TRBD1 | TRBJ1-1 | many | TRBV11-2 | CASSSQGGGTEAFF | TGTGCCAGCAGCTCCCAAGGGGGCGGCACTGAAGCTTTCTTT
TRBD1 | TRBJ1-6 | many | TRBV7-8 | CASSGRQGANSPLHF | TGTGCCAGCAGCGGTCGACAGGGGGCTAATTCACCCCTCCACTTT
NA | TRBJ2-2 | many | TRBV20-1 | CSARHGAGELFF | TGCAGTGCTAGACACGGGGCCGGGGAGCTGTTTTTT